This TCR beta chain was sequenced in a study of STAT5B mutations in CD4+ large granular lymphocyte leukemia. CDR3 size: 13 residues. Trimming at V came to 8 bases and at J to 6 bases, leaving 4 bases not matched to a gene. Germline V gene data show CDR1 as MNHEY and CDR2 as SVGAGI. Here immunoSEQ multiplex PCR was the method, and the copy in TCRdb shows in-frame clones only, minus some. Here the sample spans more than 35,000 clones, roughly 85% being singletons. This chain connects TRBV6-5 to TRBJ1-6; 7 nucleotides align to TRBD1. The specimen sequenced was CD4+ T cells from blood buffy coats. This TCR was recovered from a human donor in good health. The CDR3 loop reads CASRDRANSPLHF. CDR3 sequence (DNA): TGTGCCAGCCGAGACAGGGCTAATTCACCCCTCCACTTT.